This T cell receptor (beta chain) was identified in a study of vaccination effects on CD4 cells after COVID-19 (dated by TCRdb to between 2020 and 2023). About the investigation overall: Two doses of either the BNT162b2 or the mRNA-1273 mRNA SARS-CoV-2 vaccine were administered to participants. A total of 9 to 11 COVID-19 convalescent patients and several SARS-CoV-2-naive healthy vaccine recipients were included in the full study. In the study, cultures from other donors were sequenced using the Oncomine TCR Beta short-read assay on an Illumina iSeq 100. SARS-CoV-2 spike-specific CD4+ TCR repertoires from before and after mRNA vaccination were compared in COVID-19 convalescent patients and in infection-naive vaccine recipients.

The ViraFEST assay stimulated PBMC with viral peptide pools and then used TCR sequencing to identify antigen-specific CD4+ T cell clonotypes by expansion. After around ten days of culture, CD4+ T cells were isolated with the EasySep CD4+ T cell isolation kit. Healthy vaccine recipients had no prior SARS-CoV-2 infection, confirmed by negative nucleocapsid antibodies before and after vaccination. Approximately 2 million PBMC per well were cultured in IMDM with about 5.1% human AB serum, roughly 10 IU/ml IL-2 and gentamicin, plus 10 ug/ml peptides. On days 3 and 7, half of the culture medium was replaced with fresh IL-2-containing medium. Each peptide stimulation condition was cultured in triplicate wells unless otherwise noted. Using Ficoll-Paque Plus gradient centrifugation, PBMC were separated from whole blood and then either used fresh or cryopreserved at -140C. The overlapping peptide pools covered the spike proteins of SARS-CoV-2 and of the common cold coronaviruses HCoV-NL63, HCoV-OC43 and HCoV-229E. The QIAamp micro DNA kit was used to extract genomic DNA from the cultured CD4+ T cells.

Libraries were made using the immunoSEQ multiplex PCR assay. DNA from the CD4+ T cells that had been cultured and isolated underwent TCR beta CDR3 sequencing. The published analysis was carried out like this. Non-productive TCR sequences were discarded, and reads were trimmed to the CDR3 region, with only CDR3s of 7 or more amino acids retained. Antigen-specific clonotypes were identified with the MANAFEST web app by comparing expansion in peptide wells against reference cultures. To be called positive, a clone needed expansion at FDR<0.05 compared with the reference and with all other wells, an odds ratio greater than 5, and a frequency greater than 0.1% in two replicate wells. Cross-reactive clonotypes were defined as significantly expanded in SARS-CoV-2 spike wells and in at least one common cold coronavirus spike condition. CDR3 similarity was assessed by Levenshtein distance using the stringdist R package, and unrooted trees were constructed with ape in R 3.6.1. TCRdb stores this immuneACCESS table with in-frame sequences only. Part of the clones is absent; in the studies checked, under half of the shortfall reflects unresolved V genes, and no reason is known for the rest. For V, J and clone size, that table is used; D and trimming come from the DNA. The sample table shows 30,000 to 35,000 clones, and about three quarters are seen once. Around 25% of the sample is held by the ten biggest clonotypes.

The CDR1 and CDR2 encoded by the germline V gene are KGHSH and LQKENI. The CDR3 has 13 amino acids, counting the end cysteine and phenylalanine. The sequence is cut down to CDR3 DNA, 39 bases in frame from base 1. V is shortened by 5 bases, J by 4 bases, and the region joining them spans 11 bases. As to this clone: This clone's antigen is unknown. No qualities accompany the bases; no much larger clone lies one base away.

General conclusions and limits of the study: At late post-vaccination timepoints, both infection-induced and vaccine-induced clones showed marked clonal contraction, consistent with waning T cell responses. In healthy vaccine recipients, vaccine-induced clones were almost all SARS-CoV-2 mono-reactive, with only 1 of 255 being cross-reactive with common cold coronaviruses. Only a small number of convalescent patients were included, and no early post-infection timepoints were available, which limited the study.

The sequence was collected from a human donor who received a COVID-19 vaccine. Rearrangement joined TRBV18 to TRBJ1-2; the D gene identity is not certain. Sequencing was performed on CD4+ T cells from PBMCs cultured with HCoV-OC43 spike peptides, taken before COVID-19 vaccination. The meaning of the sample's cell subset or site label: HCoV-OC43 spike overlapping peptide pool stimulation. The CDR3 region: CASSGGGSYGYTF. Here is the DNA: TGTGCCAGCTCAGGAGGTGGGTCCTATGGCTACACCTTC.